This T cell receptor beta chain was identified in a study of graft-versus-host responses after intestinal transplantation. About the study: As for transplant type, recipients had multivisceral, liver-intestinal, or isolated intestinal grafts. The study gave all recipients anti-thymocyte globulin induction, then tacrolimus and steroids for 2 to 3 years. Study-level findings and limits: Recipient marrow contained GvH clones, some of which appeared first in ileum or blood.

Germline V gives CDR1 SGHTA, CDR2 FQGNSA. The CDR3 has 14 residues. Generated by immunoSEQ multiplex PCR, the TCRdb table keeps only in-frame clones and is missing some. This sample has fewer than 90,000 clones, with about 95% found just once. In regard to this clone: The antigen remains unidentified.

The clonotype originates from a human donor who was the organ donor for an intestinal transplant. The chain carries TRBV7-2 and TRBJ2-5; TRBD1 might be the D (6 bases). The DNA end lines up better with TRBJ2-7; the J call may be wrong. Sequencing was performed on unstimulated CD4+ T cells sorted from spleen or lymph node cells, taken before transplant. Here the CDR3 reads CASSLATGTYEQYF. CDR3 nucleotide sequence: TGTGCCAGCAGCTTAGCAACAGGGACCTACGAGCAGTACTTC.